The rows below give T cell receptor beta chains drawn from one sample of a study of CD4+ T cells in melanoma. Assay used: immunoSEQ multiplex PCR; TCRdb lists only in-frame clones, some missing. Of 90,000 to 130,000 clones listed, 80% to 95% are singletons. The sequenced material came from peripheral blood. These receptors all come from a human donor with melanoma. Both conserved end residues are part of each CDR3. A D gene is named only where the DNA matches it firmly. Where a row states a size, it is once, few, many or the class of an expanded clone; other rows omit it.

>-|TRBV7-3|-|TRBJ2-1|15
CASSTQVAGYNEQFF
TGTGCCAGCAGTACCCAGGTGGCTGGGTACAATGAGCAGTTCTTC
>-|TRBV28|-|TRBJ1-2|15
CASSPLRANNYGYTF
TGTGCCAGCAGTCCCTTGAGGGCCAACAACTATGGCTACACCTTC
>-|TRBV7-9|-|TRBJ2-1|15
CASSLEGGSYNEQFF
TGTGCCAGCAGCTTAGAAGGGGGCTCCTACAATGAGCAGTTCTTC
>-|TRBV19|TRBD2|TRBJ2-1|17
CASSTLGLASSYNEQFF
TGTGCCAGTAGTACTCTTGGACTAGCGAGTTCCTACAATGAGCAGTTCTTC
>-|TRBV7-9|TRBD1|TRBJ2-7|14
CASSRGTGDFEQYF
TGTGCCAGCAGCAGGGGGACAGGGGACTTCGAGCAGTACTTC
>once|TRBV6-5|TRBD2|TRBJ2-7|15
CASRGASGPSYEQYF
TGTGCCAGCAGAGGCGCTAGCGGGCCCTCCTACGAGCAGTACTTC
>-|TRBV7-2|-|TRBJ2-7|14
CASSLSAPDYEQYF
TGTGCCAGCAGCTTAAGTGCGCCAGACTACGAGCAGTACTTC
>once|TRBV11-2|-|TRBJ1-2|15
CASSREMQGWYGYTF
TGTGCCAGCAGCCGAGAGATGCAGGGATGGTATGGCTACACCTTC
>few|TRBV5-1|TRBD1|TRBJ2-3|15
CASSLDRGYTDTQYF
TGCGCCAGCAGCCTGGACAGGGGGTACACAGATACGCAGTATTTT
>-|TRBV4-2|-|TRBJ2-7|15
CASSREADPVVEQYF
TGTGCCAGCAGCCGAGAAGCGGACCCTGTGGTCGAGCAGTACTTC
>-|TRBV14|TRBD1|TRBJ1-2|14
CASSQDGTGYGYTF
TGTGCCAGCAGCCAAGATGGGACAGGATATGGCTACACCTTC
>-|TRBV19|-|TRBJ1-1|13
CASSRGYDTEAFF
TGTGCCAGTAGTCGGGGTTATGATACTGAAGCTTTCTTT
>-|TRBV2|-|TRBJ2-7|16
CASSGGPGDPPYEQYF
TGTGCCAGCAGTGGCGGACCAGGGGATCCTCCCTACGAGCAGTACTTC
>-|TRBV4-2|TRBD2|TRBJ2-2|16
CASSQDGGSYTGELFF
TGTGCCAGCAGCCAAGATGGCGGGAGCTACACCGGGGAGCTGTTTTTT
>few|TRBV4-3|-|TRBJ2-1|15
CASSQATGWGNEQFF
TGCGCCAGCAGCCAAGCAACAGGGTGGGGCAATGAGCAGTTCTTC
>-|TRBV5-1|-|TRBJ2-5|15
CASSPVPGGSGTQYF
TGCGCCAGCAGCCCGGTTCCGGGTGGGAGCGGGACCCAGTACTTC
>-|TRBV6-7|TRBD2|TRBJ2-1|17
CACGGFPSGRLENEQFF
TGTGCCTGCGGGGGGTTCCCTAGCGGGAGACTAGAGAATGAGCAGTTCTTC
>-|TRBV10-1|-|TRBJ2-7|9
CASTHEQYF
TGCGCCAGCACCCACGAGCAGTACTTC
>-|TRBV6-1|-|TRBJ1-5|15
CASTRSDSYNQPQHF
TGTGCCAGCACCCGAAGCGACAGCTACAATCAGCCCCAGCATTTT
>-|TRBV2|TRBD2|TRBJ2-1|15
CASSLEREPYNEQFF
TGTGCCAGCAGCCTAGAGCGGGAGCCCTACAATGAGCAGTTCTTC
>-|TRBV5-4|-|TRBJ2-7|13
CASSSVSSYEQYF
TGTGCCAGCAGCTCTGTGTCATCCTACGAGCAGTACTTC
>-|TRBV4-1|TRBD2|TRBJ2-5|15
CASSQVPSGQETQYF
TGCGCCAGCAGCCAAGTCCCTAGCGGCCAAGAGACCCAGTACTTC
>-|TRBV28|-|TRBJ1-4|14
CASSRGQNNEKLFF
TGTGCCAGCAGTCGAGGGCAGAATAATGAAAAACTGTTTTTT
>-|TRBV4-1|-|TRBJ2-7|17
CASSQAYYDGLSYEQYF
TGCGCCAGCAGCCAGGCATATTACGACGGTCTCTCCTACGAGCAGTACTTC
>-|TRBV4-3|TRBD1|TRBJ1-5|17
CASSQGPGTDSNQPQHF
TGCGCCAGCAGCCAAGGACCTGGGACAGATAGCAATCAGCCCCAGCATTTT
>-|TRBV25-1|TRBD1|TRBJ2-2|15
CASSGGQTNTGELFF
TGTGCCAGCAGTGGGGGACAGACGAACACCGGGGAGCTGTTTTTT
>-|TRBV30|TRBD1|TRBJ2-5|14
CAWSATGGITAQYF
TGTGCCTGGAGTGCTACAGGGGGCATTACAGCCCAGTACTTC
>once|TRBV2|-|TRBJ1-6|15
CASSGFQGMGSPLHF
TGTGCCAGCAGCGGGTTCCAGGGGATGGGTTCACCCCTCCACTTT
>-|TRBV28|-|TRBJ1-1|13
CASSLTRATEAFF
TGTGCCAGCAGTTTAACCAGAGCCACTGAAGCTTTCTTT
>-|TRBV6-5|-|TRBJ2-7|16
CASSYSRRGSAYEQYF
TGTGCCAGCAGTTACTCGAGGCGGGGTTCTGCCTACGAGCAGTACTTC
>-|TRBV6-5|-|TRBJ2-5|14
CASSYSGGQETQYF
TGTGCCAGCAGTTACTCTGGGGGCCAAGAGACCCAGTACTTC
>-|TRBV4-2|-|TRBJ1-2|14
CASSQDAGPYGYTF
TGTGCCAGCAGCCAAGACGCGGGTCCCTATGGCTACACCTTC
>-|TRBV28|-|TRBJ1-1|12
CASRVTGVGAFF
TGTGCCAGCAGGGTCACGGGGGTGGGAGCTTTCTTT
>once|TRBV5-1|-|TRBJ2-2|15
CASSSGTTSTGELFF
TGCGCCAGCAGCTCCGGGACCACCAGCACCGGGGAGCTGTTTTTT
>-|TRBV7-9|-|TRBJ1-3|12
CASSPGVNTIYF
TGTGCCAGCAGCCCAGGGGTAAACACCATATATTTT
>-|TRBV19|TRBD1|TRBJ2-5|14
CASSIRDSGETQYF
TGTGCCAGTAGTATCCGGGACAGCGGAGAGACCCAGTACTTC
>-|TRBV11-2|-|TRBJ2-7|12
CASSLDTPIIYF
TGTGCCAGCAGCTTAGATACACCCATAATATACTTC
>once|TRBV9|-|TRBJ1-2|15
CASSAKGGPGYGYTF
TGTGCCAGCAGTGCCAAGGGGGGGCCGGGCTATGGCTACACCTTC
>-|TRBV5-1|-|TRBJ2-5|16
CASSLAGGERPETQYF
TGCGCCAGCAGCTTGGCCGGTGGTGAGAGGCCCGAGACCCAGTACTTC
>-|TRBV10-3|-|TRBJ2-3|15
CAISGVSGDTDTQYF
TGTGCCATCAGCGGAGTGTCAGGGGACACAGATACGCAGTATTTT